These T cell receptor beta chains were read from a single sample in a study of CD8+CD57+ T cells in acquired aplastic anemia. TCRdb re-analysed the reads in MiXCR, keeping a single row per CDR3 protein. The sample holds about 150,000 distinct CDR3 sequences; roughly half are singletons and the top ten take 12%. The specimen was sorted CD4+, CD8+, or CD8+CD57+ T cells (not recorded which) from PBMCs. Receptors were obtained from a human donor with aplastic anemia. The CDR3 runs from the conserved cysteine through the conserved F or W. The D gene is left open where the match is weak. Rows may omit the clone size; those that give it use once, few, many or a size class.

>-|TRBV19|TRBJ1-6|-
TGTGCCAGTAGCGCGACAGGCGCGTATAATTCACCCCTCCACTTT
CASSATGAYNSPLHF
>many|TRBV4-1|TRBJ1-2|-
TGCGCCAGCAGCAAGGGGTGGGGGGGCAGGGACTATGGCTACACCTTC
CASSKGWGGRDYGYTF
>-|TRBV15|TRBJ2-7|TRBD1
TGTGCCACCAGCAGAGAAGGGGGCACATTTCCGGAGTACTTC
CATSREGGTFPEYF
>few|TRBV2|TRBJ1-6|TRBD1
TGTGCCAGCAGTGAGACAGGGCGTAATTCACCCCTCCACTTT
CASSETGRNSPLHF
>-|TRBV7-3|TRBJ1-3|-
TGTGCCAGCAGCTTAGATATCCGAAACACCATATATTTT
CASSLDIRNTIYF
>once|TRBV2|TRBJ2-1|TRBD2
TGTGCCAGCAGTGGTCCTAGCGGGGGGGTCCCCTACAATGAGCAGTTCTTC
CASSGPSGGVPYNEQFF
>many|TRBV12-3/TRBV12-4|TRBJ1-5|TRBD1
TGTGCCAGCAGTGCGACAGGGTATCCCCATCAGCCCCAGCATTTT
CASSATGYPHQPQHF
>few|TRBV24-1|TRBJ2-7|TRBD1
TGTGCCACCAGTAAGGGGACAGCGTCCTACGAGCAGTACTTC
CATSKGTASYEQYF
>once|TRBV29-1|TRBJ1-4|-
TGCAGCGTTTTTCGTAATGAAAAACTGTTTTTT
CSVFRNEKLFF
>-|TRBV4-1|TRBJ1-5|-
TGCGCCAGCAGCCAAGGGGGGGGCAGCAGCAATCAGCCCCAGCATTTT
CASSQGGGSSNQPQHF
>-|TRBV20-1|TRBJ1-5|-
TGCAGTGCTACGGCCGGGAGTCATCAGCCCCAGCATTTT
CSATAGSHQPQHF
>few|TRBV20-1|TRBJ2-5|-
TGCAGTGCTCCCGAGGGGGGGCAGAGAGAGACCCAGTACTTC
CSAPEGGQRETQYF
>many|TRBV6-4|TRBJ2-3|TRBD2
TGTGCCAGCGGCGGGGGGGACACAGATACGCAGTATTTT
CASGGGDTDTQYF
>-|TRBV4-1|TRBJ2-7|TRBD2
TGCGCCAGCAGCCAAGGGGGGGGCGAGCAGTACTTC
CASSQGGGEQYF
>many|TRBV7-9|TRBJ1-1|-
TGTGCCAGCAGCTCCCCGTCGGAGACTGAAGCTTTCTTT
CASSSPSETEAFF
>-|TRBV20-1|TRBJ1-3|-
TGCAGTGCTAGAGACCCGGTGGGTCTTGGAAACACCATATATTTT
CSARDPVGLGNTIYF
>-|TRBV11-1|TRBJ2-7|TRBD1
TGTGCCAGCAGGACACAGGGGGCATTAGGAGAGCAGTACTTC
CASRTQGALGEQYF
>-|TRBV10-1|TRBJ2-5|-
TGTGCCAGCATGGAAGAGACCCAGTACTTC
CASMEETQYF
>medium-sized|TRBV14|TRBJ2-1|TRBD2
TGTGCCAGCAGCCATCTAGCGGGGGGGGACAATGAGCAGTTCTTC
CASSHLAGGDNEQFF
>-|TRBV10-3|TRBJ2-3|-
TGTGCCATCAGTCTGGCCCGGGGCGACACTACAGATACGCAGTATTTT
CAISLARGDTTDTQYF
>-|TRBV2|TRBJ1-5|-
TGTGCCAGCAGTTTCTTAAACACGAATCAGCCCCAGCATTTT
CASSFLNTNQPQHF
>many|TRBV6-2/TRBV6-3|TRBJ2-7|TRBD1
TGTGCCAGCAGTTACTTGACAGGGATTACCTACGAGCAGTACTTC
CASSYLTGITYEQYF
>few|TRBV28|TRBJ2-1|TRBD1
TGTGCCAGCGGCAGACAGGGGTCTGAGCAGTTCTTC
CASGRQGSEQFF
>-|TRBV15|TRBJ1-2|TRBD1
TGTGCCACCAGCAGCCTTGGACAGGGCGACTATGGCTACACCTTC
CATSSLGQGDYGYTF
>-|TRBV5-1|TRBJ2-1|TRBD1
TGCGTCAGCAGCCTGAGGACAGGGAACTACAATGAGCAGTTCTTC
CVSSLRTGNYNEQFF
>-|TRBV20-1|TRBJ1-1|TRBD1
TGCAGTGCTAGGTTTACCGGGACAGGGAAGAACACTGAAGCTTTCTTT
CSARFTGTGKNTEAFF
>many|TRBV7-3|TRBJ2-7|TRBD1
TGTGCCAGCAGCTTAACACAGGGGCGGGAGCAGTACTTC
CASSLTQGREQYF